Sequencing of this T cell receptor beta chain was carried out in a study of blood T cell repertoires in COVID-19. Background on the study: The samples span acute and convalescent COVID-19 from the United States, Italy and Spain. Nucleic acid was either cDNA or gDNA, and it came from T cells, B-cell-depleted T cells, or PBMCs.

This clone came up a few times. The CDR3 spans 14 residues. Germline CDR1 and CDR2: SEHNR and FQNEAQ (reference sequence). Trimming cost V 0 bases and J 9 bases, with 9 bases left between them. TCRdb's table, derived via immunoSEQ multiplex PCR, lists solely in-frame clones and lacks some. The repertoire holds approximately 400,000 clones, with around 88% as singletons. One Seattle source followed patients from active infection through their disease course. The sample taken for sequencing was peripheral blood. The chain uses TRBV7-9 and TRBJ1-6, with D unclear. This clonotype was sampled from a woman aged 50 to 60 with COVID-19, enrolled during active disease. CDR3: CASSLAVEGSPLHF. In nucleotides, the CDR3 is TGTGCCAGCAGCTTAGCGGTTGAGGGTTCACCCCTCCACTTT.